This T cell receptor beta chain came from a study of technical replicates of blood from several donors. CDR3 length: 14 residues. CDR1 SGHRS and CDR2 YFSETQ come from the germline V gene. V lost 3 bases, J lost 0 bases, and 9 bases lay in between. Sequenced by immunoSEQ multiplex PCR; TCRdb stores in-frame clones only, minus some. This table has about 73,000 clones, roughly 93% appearing once. The V and J genes are TRBV5-1 and TRBJ1-2; perhaps TRBD1 as D (5 bases). This sequence originates from a human donor in good health. The specimen was T cells isolated from PBMCs. CDR3: CASSSTGANYGYTF. The CDR3 coding sequence is TGCGCCAGCAGCTCAACGGGGGCTAACTATGGCTACACCTTC.